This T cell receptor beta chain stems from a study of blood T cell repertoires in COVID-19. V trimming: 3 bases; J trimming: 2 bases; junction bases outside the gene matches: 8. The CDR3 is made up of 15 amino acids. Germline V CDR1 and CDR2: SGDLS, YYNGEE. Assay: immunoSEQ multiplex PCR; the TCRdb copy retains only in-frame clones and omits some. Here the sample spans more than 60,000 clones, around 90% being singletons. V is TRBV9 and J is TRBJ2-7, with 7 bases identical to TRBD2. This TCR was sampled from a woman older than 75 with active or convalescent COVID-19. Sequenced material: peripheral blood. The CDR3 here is CASSAELGGAYEQYF. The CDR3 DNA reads TGTGCCAGCAGCGCCGAACTGGGGGGGGCCTACGAGCAGTACTTC.